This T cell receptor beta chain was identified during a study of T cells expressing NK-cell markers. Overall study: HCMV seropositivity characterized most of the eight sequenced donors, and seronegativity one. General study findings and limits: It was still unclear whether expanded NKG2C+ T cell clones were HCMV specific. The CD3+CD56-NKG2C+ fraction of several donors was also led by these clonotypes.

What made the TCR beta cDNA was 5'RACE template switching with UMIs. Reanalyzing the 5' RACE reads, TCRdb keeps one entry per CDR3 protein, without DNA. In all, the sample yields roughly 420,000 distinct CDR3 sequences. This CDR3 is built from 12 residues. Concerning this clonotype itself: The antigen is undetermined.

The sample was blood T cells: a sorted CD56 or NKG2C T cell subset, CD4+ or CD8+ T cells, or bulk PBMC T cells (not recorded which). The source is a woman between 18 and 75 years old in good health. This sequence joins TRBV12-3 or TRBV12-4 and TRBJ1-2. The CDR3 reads CASSSLDYGYTF.